The TCR beta chain under discussion was sequenced for a study of post-analysis software for immune sequencing data. Overall study context: Patients with relapsing-remitting, secondary progressive and progressive-relapsing multiple sclerosis courses were all represented. Study-level findings and limits: Controls had lower frequencies than patients of 4 or 5 TRBV segments, which included TRBV5-6, TRBV5-1 and TRBV20-1.

This clonotype was counted between two and nine times. What it binds is unknown. This CDR3 region has 16 residues. The V end lost 0 bases, the J end lost 2 bases, and 14 bases lay between the germline ends. The V gene's germline CDR1 is DFQATT and CDR2 SNEGSKA (reference sequence). The library was made from cDNA and included unique molecular identifiers. The authors obtained 500,000 or so cDNA molecules from about 0.94 to 9.7 million T cells. In TCRdb, the PCR reads were re-called with MiXCR into one record per CDR3 protein. The data show roughly 540,000 distinct CDR3 sequences, around 36% seen once. This rearrangement joins TRBV20-1 to TRBJ2-1, with no clear D. The sequenced sample was blood. The TCR comes from a girl under 18 with multiple sclerosis. CDR3 sequence reads: CSARDRLLSAYNEQFF. CDR3 sequence (DNA): TGCAGTGCTAGAGATCGCCTACTCTCGGCCTACAATGAGCAGTTCTTC.